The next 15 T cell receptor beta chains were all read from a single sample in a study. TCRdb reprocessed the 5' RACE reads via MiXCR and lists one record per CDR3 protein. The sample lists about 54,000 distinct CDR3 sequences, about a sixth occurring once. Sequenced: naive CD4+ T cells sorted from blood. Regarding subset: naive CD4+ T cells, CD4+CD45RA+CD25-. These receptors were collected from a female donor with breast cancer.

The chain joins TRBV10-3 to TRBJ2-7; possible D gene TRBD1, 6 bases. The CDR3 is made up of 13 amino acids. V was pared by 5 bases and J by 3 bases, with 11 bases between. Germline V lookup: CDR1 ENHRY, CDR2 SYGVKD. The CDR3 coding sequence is TGTGCCATCAGTCGAAGACAGGACTACGAGCAGTACTTC. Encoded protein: CAISRRQDYEQYF.

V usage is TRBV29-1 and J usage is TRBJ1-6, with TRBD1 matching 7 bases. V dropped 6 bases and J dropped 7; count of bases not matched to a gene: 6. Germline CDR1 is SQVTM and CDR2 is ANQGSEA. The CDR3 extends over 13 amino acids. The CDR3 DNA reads TGCAGCGTGGCGGGGACAGCAAATTCACCCCTCCACTTT. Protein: CSVAGTANSPLHF.

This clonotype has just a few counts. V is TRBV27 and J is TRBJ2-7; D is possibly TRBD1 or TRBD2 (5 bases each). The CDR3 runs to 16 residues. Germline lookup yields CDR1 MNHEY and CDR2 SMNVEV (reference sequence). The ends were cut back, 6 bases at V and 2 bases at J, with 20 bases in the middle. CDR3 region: CASRKKGRALAYEQYF. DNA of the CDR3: TGTGCCAGCAGAAAAAAGGGGCGGGCTTTAGCCTACGAGCAGTACTTC.

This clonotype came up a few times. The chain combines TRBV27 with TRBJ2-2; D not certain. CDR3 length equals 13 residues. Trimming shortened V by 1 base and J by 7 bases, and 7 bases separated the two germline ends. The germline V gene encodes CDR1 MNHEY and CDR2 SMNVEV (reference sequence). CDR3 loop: CASSLWESGELFF. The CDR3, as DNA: TGTGCCAGCAGTTTATGGGAAAGCGGGGAGCTGTTTTTT.

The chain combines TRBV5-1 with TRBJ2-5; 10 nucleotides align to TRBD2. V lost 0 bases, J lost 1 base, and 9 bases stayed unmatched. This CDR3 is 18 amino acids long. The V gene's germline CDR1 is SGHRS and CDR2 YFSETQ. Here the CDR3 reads CASSLAFTSGDTQETQYF. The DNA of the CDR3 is TGCGCCAGCAGCTTGGCCTTTACTAGCGGGGACACCCAAGAGACCCAGTACTTC.

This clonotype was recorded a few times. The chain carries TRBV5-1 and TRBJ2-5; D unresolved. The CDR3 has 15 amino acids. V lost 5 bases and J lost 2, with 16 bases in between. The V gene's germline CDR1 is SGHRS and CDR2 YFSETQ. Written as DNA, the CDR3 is TGCGCCAGCAGTTCCGGGTCCGTCGCACAAGAGACCCAGTACTTC. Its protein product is CASSSGSVAQETQYF.

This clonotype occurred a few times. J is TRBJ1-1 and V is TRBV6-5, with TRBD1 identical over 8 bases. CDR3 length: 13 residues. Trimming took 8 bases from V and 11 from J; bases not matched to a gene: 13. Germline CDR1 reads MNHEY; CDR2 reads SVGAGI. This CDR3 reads CASGSGTGVEAFF. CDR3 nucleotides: TGTGCCAGCGGTTCCGGGACAGGTGTTGAGGCTTTCTTT.

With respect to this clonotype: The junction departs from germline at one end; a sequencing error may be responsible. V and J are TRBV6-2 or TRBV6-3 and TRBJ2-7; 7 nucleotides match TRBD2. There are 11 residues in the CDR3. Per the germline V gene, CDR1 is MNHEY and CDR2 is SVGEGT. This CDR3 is CVSGTFSEQYF. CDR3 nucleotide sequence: TGTGTCAGCGGGACTTTCTCCGAGCAGTACTTC.

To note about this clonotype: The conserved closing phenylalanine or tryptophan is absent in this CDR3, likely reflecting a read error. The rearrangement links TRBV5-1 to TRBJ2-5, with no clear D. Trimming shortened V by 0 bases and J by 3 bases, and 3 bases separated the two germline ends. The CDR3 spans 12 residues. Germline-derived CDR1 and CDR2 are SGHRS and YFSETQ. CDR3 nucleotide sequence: TGCGCCAGCAGCTTGGCGGAAGAGACCCAGTACCTC. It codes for CASSLAEETQYL.

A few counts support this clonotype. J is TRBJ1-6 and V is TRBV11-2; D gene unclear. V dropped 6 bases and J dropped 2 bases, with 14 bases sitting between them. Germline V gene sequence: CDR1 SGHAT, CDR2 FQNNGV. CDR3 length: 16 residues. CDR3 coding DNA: TGTGCCAGCAGGCAAGCCTCTCTCCCCTATAATTCACCCCTCCACTTT. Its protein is CASRQASLPYNSPLHF.

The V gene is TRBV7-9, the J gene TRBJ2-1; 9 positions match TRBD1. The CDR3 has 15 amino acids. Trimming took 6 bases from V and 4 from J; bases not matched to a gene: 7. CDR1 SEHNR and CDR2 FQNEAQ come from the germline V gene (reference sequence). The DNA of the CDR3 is TGTGCCAGCAGACCGGGACAGGGAACTTACAATGAGCAGTTCTTC. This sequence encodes CASRPGQGTYNEQFF.

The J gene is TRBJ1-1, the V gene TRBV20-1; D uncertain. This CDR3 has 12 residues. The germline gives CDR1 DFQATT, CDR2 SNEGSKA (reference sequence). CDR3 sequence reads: CSTGRTNTEAFF. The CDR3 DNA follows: TGCAGCACCGGGAGGACGAACACTGAAGCTTTCTTT.

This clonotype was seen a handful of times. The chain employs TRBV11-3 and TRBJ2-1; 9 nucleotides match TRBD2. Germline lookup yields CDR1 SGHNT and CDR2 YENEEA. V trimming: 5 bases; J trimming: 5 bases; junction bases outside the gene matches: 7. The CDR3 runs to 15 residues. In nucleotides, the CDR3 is TGTGCCAGCAGCCCAGTAGCGGGAGTAGACAATGAGCAGTTCTTC. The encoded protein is CASSPVAGVDNEQFF.

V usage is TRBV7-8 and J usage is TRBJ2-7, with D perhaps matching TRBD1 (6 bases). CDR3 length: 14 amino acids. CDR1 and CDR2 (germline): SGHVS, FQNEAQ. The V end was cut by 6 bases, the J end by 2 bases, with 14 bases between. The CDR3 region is CASRSTTGPYEQYF. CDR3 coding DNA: TGTGCCAGCAGGTCCACGACAGGCCCCTACGAGCAGTACTTC.

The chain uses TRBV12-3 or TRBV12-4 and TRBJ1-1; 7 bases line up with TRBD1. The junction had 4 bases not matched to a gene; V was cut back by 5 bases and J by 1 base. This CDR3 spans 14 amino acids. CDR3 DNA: TGTGCCAGCAGTACAGGGGCCAAGAACACTGAAGCTTTCTTT. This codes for CASSTGAKNTEAFF.